This record looks at one T cell receptor beta chain sequence and its context. Its ends do not fully match the called genes, so a read error is possible. This specimen comes from a study of tumor-infiltrating lymphocytes in primary liver carcinoma. Total RNA (approximately 500 ng) served as template for TCR beta cDNA synthesis primed by a constant-region primer. ARM-PCR, slightly modified, supplied the TCR beta libraries through three nested multiplex PCR rounds. The opening two PCR rounds, about 10 cycles each, paired TRBV1-TRBV30 forward primers with a C-beta reverse primer. TCRdb passed the multiplex PCR reads through MiXCR, listing each CDR3 protein once. The sample carries about 210,000 distinct CDR3 sequences, around four fifths recorded once. Co-extraction yielded RNA and DNA from around 18-30 mg of unsorted bulk tissue. CDR1 SGHNT and CDR2 YENEEA come from the germline V gene. The CDR3 is made up of 15 amino acids.

This clonotype was obtained from a man between 35 and 55 years old with primary liver carcinoma and hepatitis B virus infection. This chain connects TRBV11-3 to TRBJ1-5; D perhaps matches TRBD1 (5 bases). The sample taken for sequencing was tumor tissue from primary liver carcinoma. CDR3 bases: TGTGCCAGCAACCTAGATCTGGGGGTGGCTCAGCCCCAGGATTTT. It is translated as CASNLDLGVAQPQDF.